Below are 12 T cell receptor beta chains sequenced from a single sample in a study of neurological immune-mediated disorders. TCRdb re-derived calls from the 5' RACE reads in MiXCR, one entry per CDR3 protein. The table has around 70,000 distinct CDR3 sequences, roughly 5% seen once. The sample comprised PBMCs. These receptors were collected from a woman in her 30s with multiple sclerosis.

This clonotype was picked up many times. The CDR3 here is CASSLLAGAGYEQYF. The CDR3 bases are TGCGCCAGCAGCTTGCTCGCAGGGGCGGGCTACGAGCAGTACTTC. The gene calls are TRBV5-1 and TRBJ2-7; D may be TRBD1 (6 bases). Trimming pared 1 base from V and 3 bases from J, leaving 14 bases between. Per germline, CDR1 SGHRS and CDR2 YFSETQ. This CDR3 is 15 amino acids long. Full variable domain (remainder filled in from reference TRBV5-1 and TRBJ2-7): KAGVTQTPRYLIKTRGQQVTLSCSPISGHRSVSWYQQTPGQGLQFLFEYFSETQRNKGNFPGRFSGRQFSNSRSEMNVSTLELGDSALYLCASSLLAGAGYEQYFGPGTRLTVT.

J is TRBJ2-7 and V is TRBV10-3, with D perhaps matching TRBD1 or TRBD2 (5 bases each). Germline V gene data show CDR1 as ENHRY and CDR2 as SYGVKD. Trimming pared 0 bases from V and 6 bases from J, leaving 18 bases between. The CDR3 is made up of 16 amino acids. CDR3 bases: TGTGCCATCAGTGAGTCGGACCGGGAAAGGGGTGGCGAGCAGTACTTC. Translating gives CAISESDRERGGEQYF.

This clonotype has ten or more counts. The chain uses TRBV5-6 and TRBJ2-1; the match to TRBD1 covers 9 bases. The CDR3 is made up of 16 amino acids. The ends lost 4 bases at V and 8 bases at J; junction bases unmatched: 13. The germline CDR1 and CDR2 sequences are SGHDT and YYEEEE. The CDR3 region has the DNA TGTGCCAGCAGCGCTCTACAGGGGGCGGGATTCGATGAGCAGTTCTTC. Amino acid sequence: CASSALQGAGFDEQFF.

This clonotype has only a few counts. One base away lies a much larger clone, so this may be a sequencing read error. The chain couples TRBV20-1 to TRBJ2-1, with 8 bases identical to TRBD2. The CDR3 loop spans 14 amino acids. The germline V gene has CDR1 DFQATT and CDR2 SNEGSKA (reference sequence). J lost 3 bases, V lost 5 bases, and 6 bases had no gene match. CDR3 loop: CSALAGLDYNEQFF. The CDR3 nucleotides read TGCAGTGCTCTAGCGGGCTTAGACTACAATGAGCAGTTCTTC.

The chain uses TRBV20-1 and TRBJ2-3; TRBD2 aligns across 9 bases. Germline CDR1 is DFQATT and CDR2 is SNEGSKA (reference sequence). The ends lost 1 base at V and 0 bases at J; junction bases unmatched: 14. The CDR3 totals 19 residues. CDR3 in DNA: TGCAGTGCTAGAGGACCTACTAGCGGGCTATTGGTTAGCACAGATACGCAGTATTTT. Its translation: CSARGPTSGLLVSTDTQYF.

In its sample, this clonotype was seen many times. The V call is TRBV5-1, the J call TRBJ2-1, with a possible D match to TRBD2 (5 bases). V lost 1 base and J 4 bases, leaving 9 bases between the germline ends. In germline, CDR1 is SGHRS, CDR2 YFSETQ. This CDR3 is built from 14 residues. CDR3 in amino acids: CASSLSSFYNEQFF. The CDR3, as DNA: TGCGCCAGCAGCTTGTCTAGCTTTTACAATGAGCAGTTCTTC.

The table lists this clonotype with a few counts. The J gene is TRBJ2-1, the V gene TRBV10-3; D might be TRBD2 (5 bases). The CDR3 length is 12 residues. The V gene lost 2 bases and the J gene lost 9 bases, with 8 bases spanning the gap. CDR1 is ENHRY and CDR2 is SYGVKD in the germline V gene. CDR3 sequence reads: CAISETTIEQFF. CDR3 bases: TGTGCCATCAGTGAGACGACTATTGAGCAGTTCTTC.

This clonotype was counted ten times or more. V usage is TRBV5-1 and J usage is TRBJ2-1; D uncertain. V was pared by 5 bases and J by 0 bases, with 9 bases between. The germline V gene encodes CDR1 SGHRS and CDR2 YFSETQ. This CDR3 spans 14 amino acids. CDR3 sequence: CASRPTSSYNEQFF. The CDR3 region has the DNA TGCGCCAGCAGACCAACCAGCTCCTACAATGAGCAGTTCTTC. Drawing the rest from reference TRBV5-1 and TRBJ2-1, the complete variable domain is KAGVTQTPRYLIKTRGQQVTLSCSPISGHRSVSWYQQTPGQGLQFLFEYFSETQRNKGNFPGRFSGRQFSNSRSEMNVSTLELGDSALYLCASRPTSSYNEQFFGPGTRLTVL.

As to this clonotype: A much larger clone lies one base from this, so it may be a read error. J is TRBJ2-1 and V is TRBV14; D uncertain. Trimming left V 4 bases short and J 7 bases short, with 14 bases between. The germline V gene encodes CDR1 SGHDN and CDR2 FVKESK. The CDR3 runs to 14 residues. The DNA for the CDR3 is TGTGCCAGCAGCCGGGGAATAAATTCAAATGAGCAGTTCTTC. Translation gives CASSRGINSNEQFF.

This clonotype was picked up many times. V and J are TRBV12-3 or TRBV12-4 and TRBJ2-2; either TRBD1 or TRBD2 may supply D (5 bases each). Trimming removed 5 bases from V and 1 base from J, with 14 bases in between. The CDR3 extends over 16 amino acids. This chain's CDR3 is CASSRAGTVNTGELFF. The CDR3 nucleotides are TGTGCCAGCAGTCGAGCCGGGACGGTGAACACCGGGGAGCTGTTTTTT.

This clonotype occurred a few times. A read error may explain this, as a much larger clone is one base away. This sequence joins TRBV5-5 and TRBJ1-1; D gene uncertain. V lost 4 bases and J 0 bases, leaving 16 bases between the germline ends. CDR1 is SGHKS, CDR2 YYEKEE, per germline (reference sequence). The CDR3 loop spans 16 amino acids. Here the CDR3 DNA reads TGTGCCAGCAGCCTCGCGGTGAGCATCATGAACACTGAAGCTTTCTTT. Its translation: CASSLAVSIMNTEAFF. Variable domain in full (rest from reference TRBV5-5 and TRBJ1-1): DAGVTQSPTHLIKTRGQQVTLRCSPISGHKSVSWYQQVLGQGPQFIFQYYEKEERGRGNFPDRFSARQFPNYSSELNVNALLLGDSALYLCASSLAVSIMNTEAFFGQGTRLTVV.

This clonotype was picked up many times. This rearrangement joins TRBV7-2 to TRBJ2-1; either TRBD1 or TRBD2 may supply D (5 bases each). V lost 5 bases, J lost 5 bases, and 10 bases lay in between. Germline CDR1 is SGHTA and CDR2 is FQGNSA. There are 13 residues in the CDR3. The CDR3 DNA is TGTGCCAGCAGCGGGGGTTTGAACAATGAGCAGTTCTTC. It translates to CASSGGLNNEQFF.